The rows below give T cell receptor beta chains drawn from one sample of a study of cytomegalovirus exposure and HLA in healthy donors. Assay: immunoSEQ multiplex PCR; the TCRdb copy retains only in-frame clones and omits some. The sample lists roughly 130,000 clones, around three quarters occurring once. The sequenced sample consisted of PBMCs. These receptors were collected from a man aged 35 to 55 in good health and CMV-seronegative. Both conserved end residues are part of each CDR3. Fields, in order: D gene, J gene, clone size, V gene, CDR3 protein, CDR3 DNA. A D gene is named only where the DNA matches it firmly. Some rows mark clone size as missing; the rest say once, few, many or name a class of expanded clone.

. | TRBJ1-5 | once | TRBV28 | CASSLPGRGGNQPQHF | TGTGCCAGCAGTTTACCGGGCAGGGGCGGGAATCAGCCCCAGCATTTT
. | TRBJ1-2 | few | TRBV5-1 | CASSLGQADYYGYTF | TGCGCCAGCAGCTTGGGCCAGGCGGACTACTATGGCTACACCTTC
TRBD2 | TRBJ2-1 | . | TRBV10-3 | CAISESTAGGHNEQFF | TGTGCCATCAGTGAGTCGACGGCGGGAGGTCACAATGAGCAGTTCTTC
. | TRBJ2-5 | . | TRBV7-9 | CASSLSGEETQYF | TGTGCCAGCAGCTTATCAGGGGAAGAGACCCAGTACTTC
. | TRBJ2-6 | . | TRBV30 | CAWTGVSSGANVLTF | TGTGCCTGGACAGGGGTAAGCTCTGGGGCCAACGTCCTGACTTTC
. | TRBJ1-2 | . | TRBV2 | CASSAAENYGYTF | TGTGCCAGCAGTGCCGCTGAGAACTATGGCTACACCTTC
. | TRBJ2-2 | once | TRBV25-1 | CASSDLTRNTGELFF | TGTGCCAGCAGCGACTTGACGAGGAACACCGGGGAGCTGTTTTTT
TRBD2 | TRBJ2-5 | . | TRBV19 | CASSTSLAGNEWETQYF | TGTGCCAGTAGTACCTCCTTAGCGGGGAACGAGTGGGAGACCCAGTACTTC
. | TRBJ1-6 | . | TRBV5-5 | CASSFQGFNSPLHF | TGTGCCAGCAGCTTCCAGGGGTTTAATTCACCCCTCCACTTT
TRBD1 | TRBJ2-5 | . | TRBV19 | CASSIGSGGETQYF | TGTGCCAGTAGTATAGGTTCAGGGGGAGAGACCCAGTACTTC
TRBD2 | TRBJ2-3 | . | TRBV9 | CASSVGGGGRPYDSTDTQYF | TGTGCCAGCAGCGTAGGGGGGGGCGGGAGGCCCTACGATAGCACAGATACGCAGTATTTT
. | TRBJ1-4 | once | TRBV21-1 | CASSTLQGEVF | TGTGCCAGCAGCACTTTACAAGGGGAGGTTTTT
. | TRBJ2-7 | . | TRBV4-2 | CASSQGSGRSSYEQYF | TGTGCCAGCAGCCAAGGTAGCGGCCGTAGCTCCTACGAGCAGTACTTC
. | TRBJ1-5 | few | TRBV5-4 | CASSPGVSNQPQHF | TGTGCCAGCAGTCCAGGGGTGAGCAATCAGCCCCAGCATTTT
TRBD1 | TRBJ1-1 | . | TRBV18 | CASSPSPPTGGGEAFF | TGTGCCAGCTCACCATCTCCGCCCACAGGGGGAGGTGAAGCTTTCTTT
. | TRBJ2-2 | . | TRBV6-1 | CATTYRTTGELFF | TGTGCCACCACTTACAGGACAACCGGGGAGCTGTTTTTT
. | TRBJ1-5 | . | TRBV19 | CASMVSGYSNQPQHF | TGTGCCAGTATGGTTTCGGGGTATAGCAATCAGCCCCAGCATTTT
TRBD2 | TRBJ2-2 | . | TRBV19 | CASSIESGAGGLNTGELFF | TGTGCCAGTAGTATAGAATCGGGAGCGGGGGGCTTGAACACCGGGGAGCTGTTTTTT
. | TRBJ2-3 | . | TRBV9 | CASSPRSLTSTDTQYF | TGTGCCAGCAGCCCGAGAAGCCTAACTAGCACAGATACGCAGTATTTT
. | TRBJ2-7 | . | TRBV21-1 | CASSCRWEQYF | TGTGCCAGCAGCTGCAGGTGGGAGCAGTACTTC
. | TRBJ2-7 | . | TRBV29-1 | CSVGGEYSYEQYF | TGCAGCGTTGGCGGGGAATACTCCTACGAGCAGTACTTC
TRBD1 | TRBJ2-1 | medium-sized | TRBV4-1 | CASRNRDRERSEQFF | TGCGCCAGCAGGAACCGGGACAGGGAACGGAGTGAGCAGTTCTTC
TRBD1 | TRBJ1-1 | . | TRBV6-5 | CASSYGQGAYEAFF | TGTGCCAGCAGTTACGGGCAGGGGGCATACGAAGCTTTCTTT
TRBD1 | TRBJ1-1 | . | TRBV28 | CASSPTQARQGEAFF | TGTGCCAGCAGTCCCACCCAAGCCCGACAGGGGGAAGCTTTCTTT
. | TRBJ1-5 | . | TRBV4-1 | CASSQGEYQPQHF | TGCGCCAGCAGCCAAGGAGAATATCAGCCCCAGCATTTT
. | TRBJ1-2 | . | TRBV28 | CASSLSGRVIRYTF | TGTGCCAGCAGTTTGAGCGGGAGGGTCATTCGCTACACCTTC
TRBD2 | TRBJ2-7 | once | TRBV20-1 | CSAAVGGLRYF | TGCAGTGCTGCCGTGGGAGGGTTACGGTACTTC
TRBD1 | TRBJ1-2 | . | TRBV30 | CAWTKTGDYGYTF | TGTGCCTGGACCAAGACAGGGGACTATGGCTACACCTTC
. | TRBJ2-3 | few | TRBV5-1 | CASSIGTDTQYF | TGCGCCAGCAGCATAGGCACAGATACGCAGTATTTT
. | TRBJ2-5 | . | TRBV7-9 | CASSVGETQYF | TGTGCCAGCAGCGTCGGAGAGACCCAGTACTTC
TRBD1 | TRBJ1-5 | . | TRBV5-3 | CARSLHPGQGDDSNQPQHF | TGTGCCAGAAGCTTACACCCGGGACAGGGAGATGATAGCAATCAGCCCCAGCATTTT
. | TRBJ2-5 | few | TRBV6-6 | CASSYSRPPGNQYF | TGTGCCAGCAGTTACTCGCGACCCCCAGGAAACCAGTACTTC
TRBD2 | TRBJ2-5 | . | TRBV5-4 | CASSTSGGAGETQYF | TGTGCCAGCAGCACAAGCGGGGGGGCCGGGGAGACCCAGTACTTC
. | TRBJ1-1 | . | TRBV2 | CASSERGDTEAFF | TGTGCCAGCAGTGAACGGGGGGACACTGAAGCTTTCTTT
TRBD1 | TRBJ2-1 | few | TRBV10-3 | CAISGQGAGNEQFF | TGTGCCATCAGTGGACAGGGGGCAGGCAATGAGCAGTTCTTC
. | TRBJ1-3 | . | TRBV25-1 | CASSVSGDGNTIYF | TGTGCCAGCAGTGTATCAGGGGATGGAAACACCATATATTTT
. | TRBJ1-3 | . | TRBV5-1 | CASSLSGTTSGNTIYF | TGCGCCAGCAGCTTGAGTGGGACAACCTCTGGAAACACCATATATTTT
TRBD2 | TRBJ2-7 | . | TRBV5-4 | CASSRSPRGGRARGGEQYF | TGTGCCAGCAGCCGTTCCCCCCGGGGCGGGAGGGCTAGGGGAGGGGAGCAGTACTTC
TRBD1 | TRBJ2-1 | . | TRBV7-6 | CASSSNRQGESEQFF | TGTGCCAGCAGCTCAAATCGACAGGGTGAATCTGAGCAGTTCTTC
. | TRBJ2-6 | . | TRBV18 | CASSPSSGANVLTF | TGTGCCAGCTCACCCTCCTCTGGGGCCAACGTCCTGACTTTC
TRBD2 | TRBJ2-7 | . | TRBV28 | CATHRGDYEQYF | TGTGCCACCCACCGGGGGGACTACGAGCAGTACTTC
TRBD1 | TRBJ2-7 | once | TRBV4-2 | CASRGNPTGYGYEQYF | TGTGCCAGCAGAGGTAACCCGACAGGGTATGGCTACGAGCAGTACTTC
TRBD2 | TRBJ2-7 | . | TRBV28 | CASSFIGTSFYEQYF | TGTGCCAGCAGTTTTATCGGGACTAGTTTCTACGAGCAGTACTTC
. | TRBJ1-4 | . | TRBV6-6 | CASRTTGGDEKLFF | TGTGCCAGCAGAACTACGGGAGGGGATGAAAAACTGTTTTTT
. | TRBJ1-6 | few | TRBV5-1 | CASSLDVPTQGPSSYNSPLHF | TGCGCCAGCAGCTTGGATGTCCCCACACAGGGCCCCAGCTCCTATAATTCACCCCTCCACTTT
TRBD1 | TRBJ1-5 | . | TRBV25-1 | CASSAAGTGNQPQHF | TGTGCCAGCAGTGCCGCGGGGACAGGCAATCAGCCCCAGCATTTT
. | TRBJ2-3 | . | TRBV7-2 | CASSSDRSPDTQYF | TGTGCCAGCAGCTCGGACAGATCACCAGATACGCAGTATTTT
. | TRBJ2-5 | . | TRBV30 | CAWSEGETQYF | TGTGCCTGGAGTGAGGGGGAGACCCAGTACTTC
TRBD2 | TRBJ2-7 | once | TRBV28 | CASSPGTSDYEQYF | TGTGCCAGCAGTCCCGGGACTAGCGACTACGAGCAGTACTTC
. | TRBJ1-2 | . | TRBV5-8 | CASSPMGQRGYGYTF | TGTGCCAGCAGCCCGATGGGGCAGCGGGGCTATGGCTACACCTTC
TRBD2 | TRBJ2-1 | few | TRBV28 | CASSLLTSGAYNEQFF | TGTGCCAGCAGTTTATTGACTAGCGGGGCCTACAATGAGCAGTTCTTC
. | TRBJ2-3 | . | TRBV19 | CASSPLGVGGMNTQYF | TGTGCCAGTAGTCCCCTGGGGGTCGGGGGAATGAATACGCAGTATTTT
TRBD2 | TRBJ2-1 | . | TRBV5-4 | CASSSGTSSYNEQFF | TGTGCCAGCAGCTCCGGGACTAGCAGTTACAATGAGCAGTTCTTC
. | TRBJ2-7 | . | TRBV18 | CASSPALVLDSYEQYF | TGTGCCAGCTCACCAGCCCTAGTGCTTGACTCCTACGAGCAGTACTTC
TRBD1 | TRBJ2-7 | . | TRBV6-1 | CASSELGVAVADRVRSEQYF | TGTGCCAGCAGTGAATTGGGGGTTGCGGTAGCGGACAGGGTGCGTAGCGAGCAGTACTTC
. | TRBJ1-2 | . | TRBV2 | CASSLRASTNYGYTF | TGTGCCAGCAGCCTCAGGGCATCTACCAACTATGGCTACACCTTC
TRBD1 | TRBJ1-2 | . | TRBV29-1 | CSVGHPGTGNNYGYTF | TGCAGCGTTGGACATCCGGGGACAGGGAATAACTATGGCTACACCTTC
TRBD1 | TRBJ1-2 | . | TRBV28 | CASRHGDRDGGYTF | TGTGCCAGCAGACACGGGGACAGGGATGGTGGCTACACCTTC
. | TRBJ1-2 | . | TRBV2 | CASSESTQRGGYTF | TGTGCCAGCAGTGAATCGACCCAAAGGGGTGGCTACACCTTC